This is a list of T cell receptor beta chains from one sample in a study of blood T cell repertoires in COVID-19. The protocol was immunoSEQ multiplex PCR, while the TCRdb copy is restricted to in-frame clones and leaves out a portion. Here the sample spans around 16,000 clones, around 89% being singletons. Sequencing was done on a sample of peripheral blood. The source is a human donor in a cohort sampled during active COVID-19. Each CDR3 is given with its conserved first and last residue. A D gene is named only where the DNA matches it firmly. Where a row states a size, it is once, few, many or the class of an expanded clone; other rows omit it.

J: TRBJ1-2
V: TRBV13
size: .
D: TRBD1
DNA: TGTGCCAGCAGACCAACAGGGGTCTCTGGCTACACCTTC
CDR3: CASRPTGVSGYTF

J: TRBJ1-2
V: TRBV2
size: .
D: .
DNA: TGTGCCAGCAGGGCCGACAGTTCAATTGGCTACACCTTC
CDR3: CASRADSSIGYTF

J: TRBJ2-5
V: TRBV7-2
size: .
D: TRBD2
DNA: TGTGCCAGCAGCCAAACGACTAGCGGGGGGTTACGGACCCAGTACTTC
CDR3: CASSQTTSGGLRTQYF

J: TRBJ2-7
V: TRBV7-2
size: .
D: .
DNA: TGTGCCAGCAGCTTCCACACAAACTACGAGCAGTACTTC
CDR3: CASSFHTNYEQYF

J: TRBJ2-1
V: TRBV10-3
size: .
D: .
DNA: TGTGCCATCATGCGGGACAGCTCCTACAATGAGCAGTTCTTC
CDR3: CAIMRDSSYNEQFF

J: TRBJ2-1
V: TRBV14
size: once
D: .
DNA: TGTGCCAGCAGCCCTGACTCGCGCGGTGAGCAGTTCTTC
CDR3: CASSPDSRGEQFF

J: TRBJ2-5
V: TRBV6-5
size: .
D: .
DNA: TGTGCCAGCAGTTACTCGGGCGCGGCGGGGGAGACCCAGTACTTC
CDR3: CASSYSGAAGETQYF

J: TRBJ1-3
V: TRBV5-8
size: once
D: .
DNA: TGTGCCAGCAGCTCGGGGGTTATCTCTGGAAACACCATATATTTT
CDR3: CASSSGVISGNTIYF

J: TRBJ1-2
V: TRBV28
size: once
D: .
DNA: TGTGCCAGCAGCTCAGGCTCCAACTATGGCTACACCTTC
CDR3: CASSSGSNYGYTF

J: TRBJ2-1
V: TRBV29-1
size: .
D: TRBD2
DNA: TGCAGCGTGTGGAGCGGGGGTCCCTACAATGAGCAGTTCTTC
CDR3: CSVWSGGPYNEQFF

J: TRBJ1-1
V: TRBV4-3
size: .
D: .
DNA: TGCGCCAGCAGCCAAGATCGGGGTCGGAACACTGAAGCTTTCTTT
CDR3: CASSQDRGRNTEAFF

J: TRBJ1-2
V: TRBV18
size: .
D: TRBD1
DNA: TGTGCCAGCTCCTTTTTATTGAAGAAACCGGGACAGGGCGTAACCTACACCTTC
CDR3: CASSFLLKKPGQGVTYTF

J: TRBJ2-1
V: TRBV12-5
size: .
D: .
DNA: TGTGCTAGTGCCCTCTGGGGGGTGGCCTACAATGAGCAGTTCTTC
CDR3: CASALWGVAYNEQFF

J: TRBJ2-7
V: TRBV3-1/TRBV3-2
size: .
D: .
DNA: TGTGCCAGCAGCCAAGCTCCTGAGGGTGAGCAGTACTTC
CDR3: CASSQAPEGEQYF

J: TRBJ1-6
V: TRBV6-2/TRBV6-3
size: .
D: .
DNA: TGTGCCAGCAGCCGAGGGGGACGGAATTCACCCCTCCACTTT
CDR3: CASSRGGRNSPLHF

J: TRBJ1-4
V: TRBV28
size: .
D: TRBD1
DNA: TGTGCCAGCAGACCCACAGGGGGCTATGAAAAACTGTTTTTT
CDR3: CASRPTGGYEKLFF

J: TRBJ1-1
V: TRBV18
size: .
D: TRBD1
DNA: TGTGCCAGCTCATCCCGACAGGGCTCCAACACTGAAGCTTTCTTT
CDR3: CASSSRQGSNTEAFF

J: TRBJ1-2
V: TRBV27
size: .
D: .
DNA: TGTGCCAGCAGTTTAGCCCAGGGAATGGTCTATGGCTACACCTTC
CDR3: CASSLAQGMVYGYTF

J: TRBJ2-5
V: TRBV27
size: .
D: TRBD2
DNA: TGTGCCAGCAGTTTAATGGGGGGGGGAGAGACCCAGTACTTC
CDR3: CASSLMGGGETQYF

J: TRBJ1-5
V: TRBV11-2
size: .
D: TRBD1
DNA: TGTGCCAGCAGCTTGTCAGGGGGTGGCAATCAGCCCCAGCATTTT
CDR3: CASSLSGGGNQPQHF

J: TRBJ2-1
V: TRBV9
size: .
D: .
DNA: TGTGCCAGCAGCGTAGTGGGGACAGAGCAGTTCTTC
CDR3: CASSVVGTEQFF

J: TRBJ2-3
V: TRBV5-1
size: once
D: .
DNA: TGCGCCAGCAGCTTGGGAGGGTCCCCCACAGATACGCAGTATTTT
CDR3: CASSLGGSPTDTQYF

J: TRBJ2-7
V: TRBV19
size: .
D: TRBD2
DNA: TGTGCCAGTAGTAGCTTGTCTAGCGGGGCCCCCCACGAGCAGTACTTC
CDR3: CASSSLSSGAPHEQYF

J: TRBJ1-1
V: TRBV27
size: .
D: .
DNA: TGTGCCAGCAGTTCAGGGTCTGGCACTGAAGCTTTCTTT
CDR3: CASSSGSGTEAFF

J: TRBJ2-3
V: TRBV5-1
size: .
D: .
DNA: TGCGCCAGCAGCTTGGAGGTAGCCTTAGATACGCAGTATTTT
CDR3: CASSLEVALDTQYF

J: TRBJ2-3
V: TRBV11-3
size: .
D: .
DNA: TGTGCCAGCAGCTTAGATAAACGGACAGATACGCAGTATTTT
CDR3: CASSLDKRTDTQYF

J: TRBJ2-3
V: TRBV7-2
size: .
D: .
DNA: TGTGCCAGCAGCTTAGTTTCGGGGATGTCAGATACGCAGTATTTT
CDR3: CASSLVSGMSDTQYF

J: TRBJ2-1
V: TRBV6-2/TRBV6-3
size: .
D: .
DNA: TGTGCCAGCAGTTATAGTTTATACAATGAGCAGTTCTTC
CDR3: CASSYSLYNEQFF

J: TRBJ2-7
V: TRBV21-1
size: once
D: .
DNA: TGTGCCAGCACCACGCCGGGACAGGGCATTCGTCCAGCCTACGAGCAGTACTTC
CDR3: CASTTPGQGIRPAYEQYF

J: TRBJ1-5
V: TRBV4-1
size: .
D: TRBD1
DNA: TGCGCCAGCAGCCAAGATGTAGGGGGCGCCCGGGGTCAGCCCCAGCATTTT
CDR3: CASSQDVGGARGQPQHF

J: TRBJ2-7
V: TRBV28
size: .
D: TRBD1
DNA: TGTGCCAGCAGTCATCCGGGACAGACCCACTACGAGCAGTACTTC
CDR3: CASSHPGQTHYEQYF

J: TRBJ1-1
V: TRBV19
size: .
D: .
DNA: TGTGCCAGTAGTAACCGCCCGGGGGGGAGCGGAACTGAAGCTTTCTTT
CDR3: CASSNRPGGSGTEAFF

J: TRBJ1-6
V: TRBV28
size: .
D: TRBD1
DNA: TGTGCCAGCAAGCCCCGACAGGGATATAATTCACCCCTCCACTTT
CDR3: CASKPRQGYNSPLHF

J: TRBJ1-6
V: TRBV7-2
size: few
D: .
DNA: TGTGCCAGCAGCTTAGCGCTCCGGGAATCACCCCTCCACTTT
CDR3: CASSLALRESPLHF

J: TRBJ1-2
V: TRBV5-1
size: .
D: .
DNA: TGCGCCAGCACCTTCGACAGATCCTATGGCTACACCTTC
CDR3: CASTFDRSYGYTF

J: TRBJ1-2
V: TRBV28
size: .
D: .
DNA: TGTGCCAGCAGTCCCAGGGTTTATGGCTACACCTTC
CDR3: CASSPRVYGYTF

J: TRBJ2-3
V: TRBV21-1
size: .
D: .
DNA: TGTGCCAGCAGCACCTCCTGGACTAGCGGGGTAACAGATACGCAGTATTTT
CDR3: CASSTSWTSGVTDTQYF

J: TRBJ1-3
V: TRBV3-1/TRBV3-2
size: once
D: TRBD1
DNA: TGTGCCAGCAGCCATAACAGGGGGCAAAGAAACACCATATATTTT
CDR3: CASSHNRGQRNTIYF

J: TRBJ2-3
V: TRBV28
size: .
D: TRBD2
DNA: TGTGCCAGCAGCTCAGCGGGGGGGCCGTCAGATACGCAGTATTTT
CDR3: CASSSAGGPSDTQYF

J: TRBJ1-1
V: TRBV5-1
size: few
D: .
DNA: TGCGCCAGCGGCACCGGGAACTCGAACACTGAAGCTTTCTTT
CDR3: CASGTGNSNTEAFF

J: TRBJ1-5
V: TRBV30
size: .
D: .
DNA: TGTGCCTGGCGCGGGGGGAGCAATCAGCCCCAGCATTTT
CDR3: CAWRGGSNQPQHF

J: TRBJ1-4
V: TRBV14
size: .
D: .
DNA: TGTGCCAGCAGCCAAGCTTCGGCCCGAGACTTTAATGAAAAACTGTTTTTT
CDR3: CASSQASARDFNEKLFF

J: TRBJ2-7
V: TRBV25-1
size: .
D: TRBD1
DNA: TGTGCCAGCAGTGGACTTTCCACACAGGGGACGGGGCAGTACTTC
CDR3: CASSGLSTQGTGQYF

J: TRBJ2-2
V: TRBV9
size: .
D: .
DNA: TGTGCCAGCAGGGTCGCGGACACCGGGGAGCTGTTTTTT
CDR3: CASRVADTGELFF

J: TRBJ1-1
V: TRBV7-3
size: few
D: .
DNA: TGTGCCAGCAGCGAAAACGGCGGTGTCGGTGCTTTCTTT
CDR3: CASSENGGVGAFF

J: TRBJ2-4
V: TRBV6-2/TRBV6-3
size: .
D: .
DNA: TGTGCCAGCAGTTACCCGACAGACTTGGGGAACATTCAGTACTTC
CDR3: CASSYPTDLGNIQYF

J: TRBJ2-3
V: TRBV24-1
size: .
D: .
DNA: TGTGCCACCAGTGCACAGGGAAGAGATACGCAGTATTTT
CDR3: CATSAQGRDTQYF

J: TRBJ2-3
V: TRBV5-1
size: .
D: TRBD1
DNA: TGCGCCAGCAGCTCAGGACAGGGGTTGGCAGATACGCAGTATTTT
CDR3: CASSSGQGLADTQYF

J: TRBJ1-1
V: TRBV6-5
size: .
D: .
DNA: TGTGCCAGCAGCCAGCCTCGGGGGAACACTGAAGCTTTCTTT
CDR3: CASSQPRGNTEAFF

J: TRBJ2-5
V: TRBV29-1
size: once
D: TRBD2
DNA: TGCAGCGCTCTCCTAGCGGGGGGGACTGAGACCCAGTACTTC
CDR3: CSALLAGGTETQYF

J: TRBJ2-5
V: TRBV18
size: .
D: .
DNA: TGTGCCAGCTCCTCGGACAGAGGTGGAGAGACCCAGTACTTC
CDR3: CASSSDRGGETQYF

J: TRBJ2-5
V: TRBV7-2
size: .
D: .
DNA: TGTGCCAGCAGCTTAGACGGGACTCCCAGGACCCAGTACTTC
CDR3: CASSLDGTPRTQYF

J: TRBJ1-6
V: TRBV27
size: .
D: .
DNA: TGTGCCAGCAGTTTATCGCGGCAGGGAAATTCACCCCTCCACTTT
CDR3: CASSLSRQGNSPLHF

J: TRBJ1-2
V: TRBV5-6
size: .
D: .
DNA: TGTGCCAGCAGCTTGGAGGCGGATTTTTATGGCTACACCTTC
CDR3: CASSLEADFYGYTF

J: TRBJ2-1
V: TRBV10-2
size: .
D: .
DNA: TGCGCCAGCACCCGTCGGGGGTTATTCTACAATGAGCAGTTCTTC
CDR3: CASTRRGLFYNEQFF

J: TRBJ1-3
V: TRBV3-1/TRBV3-2
size: once
D: .
DNA: TGTGCCAGCAGCCAAGAGGCATCTGGAAACACCATATATTTT
CDR3: CASSQEASGNTIYF

J: TRBJ2-4
V: TRBV5-1
size: .
D: TRBD2
DNA: TGCGCCAGCAGCTTAGCGGGGGACATTCAGTACTTC
CDR3: CASSLAGDIQYF

J: TRBJ1-5
V: TRBV15
size: .
D: .
DNA: TGTGCCACCAGCAGAGAAACCAGGGGTGGCCAGCCCCAGCATTTT
CDR3: CATSRETRGGQPQHF

J: TRBJ1-2
V: TRBV7-9
size: .
D: .
DNA: TGTGCCAGCAGCTCCCCGGGACACAATAACTATGGCTACACCTTC
CDR3: CASSSPGHNNYGYTF